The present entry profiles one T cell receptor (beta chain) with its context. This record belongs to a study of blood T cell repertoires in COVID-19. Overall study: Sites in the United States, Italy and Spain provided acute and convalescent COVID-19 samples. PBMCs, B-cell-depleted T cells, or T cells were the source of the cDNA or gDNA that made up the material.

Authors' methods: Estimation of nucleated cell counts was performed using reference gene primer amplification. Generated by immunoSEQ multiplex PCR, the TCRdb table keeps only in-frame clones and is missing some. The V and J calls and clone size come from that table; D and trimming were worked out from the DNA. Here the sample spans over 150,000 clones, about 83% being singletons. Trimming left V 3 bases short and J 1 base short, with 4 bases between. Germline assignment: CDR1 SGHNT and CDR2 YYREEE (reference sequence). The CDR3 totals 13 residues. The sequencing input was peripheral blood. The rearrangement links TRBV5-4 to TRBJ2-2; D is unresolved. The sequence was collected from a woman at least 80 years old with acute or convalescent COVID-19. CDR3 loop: CASSSLNTGELFF. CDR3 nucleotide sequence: TGTGCCAGCAGCTCTCTGAACACCGGGGAGCTGTTTTTT.